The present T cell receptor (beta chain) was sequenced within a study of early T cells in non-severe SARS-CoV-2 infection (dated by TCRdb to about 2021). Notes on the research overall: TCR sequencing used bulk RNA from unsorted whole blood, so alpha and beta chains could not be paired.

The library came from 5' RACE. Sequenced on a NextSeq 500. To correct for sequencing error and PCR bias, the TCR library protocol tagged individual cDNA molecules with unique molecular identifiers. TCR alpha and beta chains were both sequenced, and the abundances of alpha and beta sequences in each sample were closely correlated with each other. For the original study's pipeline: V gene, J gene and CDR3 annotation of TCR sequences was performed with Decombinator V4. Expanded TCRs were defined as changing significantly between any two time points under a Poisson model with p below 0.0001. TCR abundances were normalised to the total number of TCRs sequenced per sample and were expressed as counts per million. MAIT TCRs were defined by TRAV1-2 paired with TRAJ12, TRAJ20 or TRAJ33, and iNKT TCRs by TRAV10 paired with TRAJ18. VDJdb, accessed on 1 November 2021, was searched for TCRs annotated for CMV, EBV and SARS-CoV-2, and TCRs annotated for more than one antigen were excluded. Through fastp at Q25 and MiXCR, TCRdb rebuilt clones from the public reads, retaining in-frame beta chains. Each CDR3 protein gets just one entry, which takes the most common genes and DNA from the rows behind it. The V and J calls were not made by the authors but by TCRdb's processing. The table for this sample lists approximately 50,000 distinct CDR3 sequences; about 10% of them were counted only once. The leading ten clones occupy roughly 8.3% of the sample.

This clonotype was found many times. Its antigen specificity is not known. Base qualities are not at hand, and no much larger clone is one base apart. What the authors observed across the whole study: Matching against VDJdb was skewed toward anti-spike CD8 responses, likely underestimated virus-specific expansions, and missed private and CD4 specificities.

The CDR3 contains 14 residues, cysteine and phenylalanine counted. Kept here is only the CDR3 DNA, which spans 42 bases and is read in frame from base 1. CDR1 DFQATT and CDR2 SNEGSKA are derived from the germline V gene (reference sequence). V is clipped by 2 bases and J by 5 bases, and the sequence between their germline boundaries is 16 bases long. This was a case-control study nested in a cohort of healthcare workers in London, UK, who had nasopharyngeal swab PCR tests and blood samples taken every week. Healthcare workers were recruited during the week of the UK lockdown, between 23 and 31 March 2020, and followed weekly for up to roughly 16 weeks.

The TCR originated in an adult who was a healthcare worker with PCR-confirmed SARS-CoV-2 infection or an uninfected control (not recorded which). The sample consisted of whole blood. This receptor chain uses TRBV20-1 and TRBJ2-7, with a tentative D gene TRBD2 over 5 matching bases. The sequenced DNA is TGCAGTGCTAGAAATCCGGGAAGGAGGAACGAGCAGTACTTC. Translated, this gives CSARNPGRRNEQYF.